Below, 18 T cell receptor beta chains from the same sample are listed, as sequenced in a study of blood T cell repertoires in COVID-19. TCRdb's copy holds only in-frame clones and misses some; the assay was immunoSEQ multiplex PCR. The sample lists under 250,000 clones; 92% were seen once. Sequencing was carried out using peripheral blood. These receptors were collected from a man aged 30 to 45 with acute or convalescent COVID-19.

This chain links TRBV27 with TRBJ1-2; a possible D gene is TRBD1 (6 bases). Germline lookup yields CDR1 MNHEY and CDR2 SMNVEV (reference sequence). Trimming left V 3 bases short and J 11 bases short, with 22 bases between. The CDR3 runs 15 residues. Here the CDR3 DNA reads TGTGCCAGCAGTTTCGGGGGGGGCCGAACCCAGCGTTACACCTTC. Amino acid sequence: CASSFGGGRTQRYTF.

This rearrangement joins TRBV6-1 to TRBJ2-4, with D tentatively TRBD1 (5 bases). The CDR3 is 16 residues long. V was trimmed by 4 bases and J by 0 bases, leaving 13 bases between them. Germline CDR1 MNHNS, CDR2 SASEGT. The CDR3 DNA sequence: TGTGCCAGCAGTGGGCAGGGATTCTTAGCCAAAAACATTCAGTACTTC. Amino acids: CASSGQGFLAKNIQYF.

In its sample, this clone was seen once. The chain uses TRBV19 and TRBJ2-1; TRBD1 matches at 8 bases. The germline CDR1 and CDR2 sequences are LNHDA and SQIVND (reference sequence). With V trimmed by 7 bases and J by 5 bases, 7 bases remained unmatched. The CDR3 loop spans 14 amino acids. CDR3 in amino acids: CASKKGQGNNEQFF. In DNA, the CDR3 is TGTGCCAGTAAAAAAGGACAGGGCAACAATGAGCAGTTCTTC.

The V gene is TRBV21-1, the J gene TRBJ2-6; the table's D call, TRBD1, has no DNA check behind it. TRBV21-1 is given as a pseudogene. The CDR3 runs to 17 residues. DNA of the CDR3: TGTGCCAGCAGCAAGAGACACCCGAGCTCTGGGGCCAACGTCCTGACTTTC. This codes for CASSKRHPSSGANVLTF.

CDR3 bases: TGTGCCAGTAGTATCGACTACAGGGGATCCGGGGAGCTGTTTTTT. This codes for CASSIDYRGSGELFF. This chain uses TRBV19 with TRBJ2-2, with 7 nucleotides matching TRBD1. The length of the CDR3 is 15 residues. The germline CDR1 and CDR2 sequences are LNHDA and SQIVND (reference sequence). V shed 3 bases and J 6 bases; nucleotides not matched to a gene: 7. The full variable domain, with the rest looked up from reference TRBV19 and TRBJ2-2, is DGGITQSPKYLFRKEGQNVTLSCEQNLNHDAMYWYRQDPGQGLRLIYYSQIVNDFQKGDIAEGYSVSREKKESFPLTVTSAQKNPTAFYLCASSIDYRGSGELFFGEGSRLTVL.

The chain combines TRBV2 with TRBJ1-6; TRBD1 matches at 8 bases. The CDR3 covers 15 residues. Unmatched junction bases numbered 6, after V lost 6 bases and J lost 5 bases. CDR1 and CDR2 (germline): SNHLY, FYNNEI. CDR3 residues: CASRPGQGNNSPLHF. Written as DNA, the CDR3 is TGTGCCAGCAGACCTGGACAGGGTAATAATTCACCCCTCCACTTT.

The chain has TRBV19 and TRBJ2-5; 9 nucleotides line up with TRBD2. Germline V gene sequence: CDR1 LNHDA, CDR2 SQIVND (reference sequence). This CDR3 comprises 14 residues. V lost 3 bases, J lost 5 bases, and 4 bases stayed unmatched. In DNA, the CDR3 is TGTGCCAGTAGTATGAGCGGGGGGCGGGAGACCCAGTACTTC. This sequence encodes CASSMSGGRETQYF. Full variable domain (missing parts from reference TRBV19 and TRBJ2-5): DGGITQSPKYLFRKEGQNVTLSCEQNLNHDAMYWYRQDPGQGLRLIYYSQIVNDFQKGDIAEGYSVSREKKESFPLTVTSAQKNPTAFYLCASSMSGGRETQYFGPGTRLLVL.

The chain uses TRBV7-3 and TRBJ2-5; 7 bases agree with TRBD2. Germline CDR1 and CDR2: SGHTA and FQGTGA. CDR3 length equals 13 residues. Trimming cost V 4 bases and J 5 bases; bases outside gene matches: 4. CDR3 in DNA: TGTGCCAGCAGCTCGCGGGGGTACGAGACCCAGTACTTC. Protein: CASSSRGYETQYF.

The CDR3 here is CASSLGRGGGNYGYTF. The CDR3 coding sequence is TGTGCCAGCAGCTTAGGCAGGGGAGGGGGTAACTATGGCTACACCTTC. The chain recombines TRBV11-2 with TRBJ1-2; TRBD1 is a possible D gene (6 bases). CDR1 and CDR2 (germline): SGHAT, FQNNGV. The V end was cut by 1 base, the J end by 1 base, with 13 bases between. The CDR3 length is 16 residues.

This chain connects TRBV11-2 to TRBJ1-1; possible D gene TRBD1, 5 bases. Looked up from germline, CDR1 is SGHAT and CDR2 is FQNNGV. V lost 1 base and J lost 0, with 12 bases in between. This CDR3 contains 16 residues. The CDR3 is CASSLGWTSMNTEAFF. DNA of the CDR3: TGTGCCAGCAGCTTAGGATGGACAAGCATGAACACTGAAGCTTTCTTT.

The chain carries TRBV5-1 and TRBJ2-5; 11 bases fit TRBD2. The CDR3 length is 16 residues. The germline V gene encodes CDR1 SGHRS and CDR2 YFSETQ. The V and J ends lost 2 bases and 5 bases, in that order; junction bases with no gene match: 8. CDR3 in amino acids: CASSFSGTSGGETQYF. CDR3 sequence (DNA): TGCGCCAGCAGCTTCAGTGGGACTAGCGGTGGGGAGACCCAGTACTTC.

V is TRBV10-3 and J is TRBJ1-1; unclear D gene. The ends were cut back, 2 bases at V and 0 bases at J, with 13 bases in the middle. CDR1 is ENHRY, CDR2 SYGVKD, per germline. The CDR3 extends over 16 amino acids. The CDR3 loop is CAISESRGLMNTEAFF. In DNA form, the CDR3 reads TGTGCCATCAGTGAGAGTCGGGGTTTAATGAACACTGAAGCTTTCTTT.

The rearrangement uses TRBV18 and TRBJ1-3; D gene ambiguous. V lost 3 bases, J lost 0 bases, and 12 bases lay in between. The length of the CDR3 is 16 residues. Germline V gene sequence: CDR1 KGHSH, CDR2 LQKENI. In DNA, the CDR3 is TGTGCCAGCTCACCCCGGGGAGACCTCTCTGGAAACACCATATATTTT. This gives the protein CASSPRGDLSGNTIYF.

CDR3 in amino acids: CASPRQGQGTGELFF. As DNA, the CDR3 is TGTGCCAGCCCCCGGCAGGGACAGGGGACCGGGGAGCTGTTTTTT. J is TRBJ2-2 and V is TRBV5-8; TRBD1 matches 10 bases. V shed 7 bases and J 5 bases; nucleotides not matched to a gene: 8. CDR3 length: 15 residues. Germline CDR1 is SGHTS and CDR2 is YDEGEE.

CDR3 residues: CASGLQGVWEQFF. The DNA of the CDR3 is TGTGCTAGTGGTTTACAGGGGGTTTGGGAGCAGTTCTTC. The genes are TRBV12-5 and TRBJ2-1; TRBD1 agrees at 8 bases. The V gene's germline CDR1 is LGHNT and CDR2 FRNRAP. CDR3 length: 13 amino acids. Germline trimming cut 3 bases from V and 10 bases from J; bases unmatched to any gene: 5. The full variable domain, its missing parts supplied by reference TRBV12-5 and TRBJ2-1, is DARVTQTPRHKVTEMGQEVTMRCQPILGHNTVFWYRQTMMQGLELLAYFRNRAPLDDSGMPKDRFSAEMPDATLATLKIQPSEPRDSAVYFCASGLQGVWEQFFGPGTRLTVL.

This chain links TRBV19 with TRBJ2-5; TRBD1 is a possible D gene (5 bases). V lost 3 bases to trimming and J lost 4 bases, with 9 bases between them. Germline CDR1 and CDR2: LNHDA and SQIVND (reference sequence). The CDR3 length is 13 residues. DNA for the CDR3: TGTGCCAGTAGTATCCAGGGCCCAGAGACCCAGTACTTC. The encoded protein is CASSIQGPETQYF.

J is TRBJ1-2 and V is TRBV27; TRBD1 agrees at 9 bases. The CDR3 extends over 14 amino acids. V shed 6 bases and J 3 bases; nucleotides not matched to a gene: 5. The V gene's germline CDR1 is MNHEY and CDR2 SMNVEV (reference sequence). This chain's CDR3 is CASRDRQGDYGYTF. The CDR3 DNA sequence: TGTGCCAGCAGAGATAGACAGGGGGACTATGGCTACACCTTC.

This clone has only one observation. This rearrangement joins TRBV9 to TRBJ1-6, with 11 bases that match TRBD1. CDR1 is SGDLS, CDR2 YYNGEE, per germline. The CDR3 spans 16 residues. Trimming cost V 3 bases and J 7 bases; bases outside gene matches: 6. CDR3 sequence reads: CASSAIRDRGNSPLHF. The CDR3 nucleotides read TGTGCCAGCAGCGCTATTCGGGACAGGGGGAATTCACCCCTCCACTTT.